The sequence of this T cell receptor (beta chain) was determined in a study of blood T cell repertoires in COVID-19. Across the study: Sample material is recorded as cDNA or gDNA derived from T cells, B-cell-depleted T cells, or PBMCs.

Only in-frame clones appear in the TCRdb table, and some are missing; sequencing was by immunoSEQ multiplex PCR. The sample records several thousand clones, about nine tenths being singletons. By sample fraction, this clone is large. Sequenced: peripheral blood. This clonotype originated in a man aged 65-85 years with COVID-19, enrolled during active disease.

In DNA form, the CDR3 reads TGTGCCAGCAGTGGACGGACAGGGGGCGGCTACACCTTC. This sequence encodes CASSGRTGGGYTF. The J gene is TRBJ1-2, the V gene TRBV27; 11 bases are a match to TRBD1. Germline CDR1 reads MNHEY; CDR2 reads SMNVEV (reference sequence). The trim removed 5 bases at V and 8 bases at J, leaving 4 bases unmatched. The CDR3 runs to 13 residues.